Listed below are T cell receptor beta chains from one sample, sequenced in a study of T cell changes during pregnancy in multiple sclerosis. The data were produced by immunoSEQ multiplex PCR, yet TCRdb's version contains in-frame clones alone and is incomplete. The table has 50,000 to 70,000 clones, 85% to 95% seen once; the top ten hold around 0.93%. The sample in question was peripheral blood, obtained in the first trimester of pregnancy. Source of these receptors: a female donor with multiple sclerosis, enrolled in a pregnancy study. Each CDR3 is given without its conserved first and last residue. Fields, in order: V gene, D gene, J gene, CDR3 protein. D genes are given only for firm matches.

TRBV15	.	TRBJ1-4	ATSRLGGSNEKLF
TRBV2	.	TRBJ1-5	ASKGEGQPQH
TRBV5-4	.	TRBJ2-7	ASSLDGGSYEQY
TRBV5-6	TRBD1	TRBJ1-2	ASSPTTGDYGYT
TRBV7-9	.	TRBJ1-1	ASSLELDTEAF
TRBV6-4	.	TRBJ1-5	ASSIQSNQPQH
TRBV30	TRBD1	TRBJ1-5	AWKPGTAANQPQH
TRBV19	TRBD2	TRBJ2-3	ASSMKAAGGLTDTQY
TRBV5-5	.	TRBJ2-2	ASSLGSRTGELF
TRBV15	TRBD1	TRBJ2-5	ATSRTLGDRGQETQY
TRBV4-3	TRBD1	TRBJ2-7	ASSQVDQGAREQY
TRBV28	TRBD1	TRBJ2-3	AGRPGGAIDTQY
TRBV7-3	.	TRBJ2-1	ASSLMTPTEQF
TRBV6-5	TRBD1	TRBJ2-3	ASRWTGKDTQY
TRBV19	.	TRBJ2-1	ASSFRLGDNEQF
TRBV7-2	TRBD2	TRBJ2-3	ASTFRGADTQY
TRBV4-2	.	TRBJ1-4	ASSQDRSEKLF
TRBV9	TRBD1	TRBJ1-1	ASSAKTGGRVNTEAF